The TCR beta chain under discussion was sequenced for a study of T cell changes during pregnancy in multiple sclerosis. Looked up from germline, CDR1 is SGHNT and CDR2 is YYREEE (reference sequence). CDR3 size: 16 residues. V was pared by 5 bases and J by 3 bases, with 20 bases between. Sequenced by immunoSEQ multiplex PCR; TCRdb stores in-frame clones only, minus some. Among over 50,000 clones listed, around nine tenths were seen once. This sequence joins TRBV5-4 and TRBJ1-1; weak D call: TRBD1 (5 bases). The clonotype was recovered from a female donor in good health, enrolled as a control in a pregnancy study. The sequenced sample was peripheral blood, obtained in the first trimester of pregnancy. CDR3 in amino acids: CASRHRETAGDTEAFF. CDR3 DNA: TGTGCCAGCAGACACCGGGAGACTGCGGGGGACACTGAAGCTTTCTTT.